This T cell receptor beta chain was observed in a study of spatial heterogeneity in lung cancer. Regarding the study as a whole: Tumor mutation count correlated with how many alpha and beta TCRs expanded intratumorally. There was tracking of ubiquitous and regional nonsynonymous mutations by the respective counts of ubiquitous and regional expanded TCRs.

For this clonotype: Its antigen is not known.

Specified time point: sample taken at primary tumor resection. Frozen PBMC, nontumor lung or tumor provided whole RNA, which was sequenced unsorted. V lost 4 bases and J lost 0; bases outside the gene matches: 8. Germline V gives CDR1 SGHTS, CDR2 YDEGEE. This CDR3 has 17 residues. Using its own MiXCR run on the 5' RACE reads, TCRdb lists one record per CDR3 protein. This table has fewer than 7,500 distinct CDR3 sequences, about 20% appearing once. The sequencing here drew on lung tumor tissue, taken at surgery. This clonotype was sampled from a female donor with early-stage non-small cell lung cancer. J is TRBJ2-2 and V is TRBV5-8; 8 bases agree with TRBD2. For the CDR3, the DNA is TGTGCCAGCAGCAACGGACTAGCCCTAACGAACACCGGGGAGCTGTTTTTT. Protein sequence: CASSNGLALTNTGELFF.